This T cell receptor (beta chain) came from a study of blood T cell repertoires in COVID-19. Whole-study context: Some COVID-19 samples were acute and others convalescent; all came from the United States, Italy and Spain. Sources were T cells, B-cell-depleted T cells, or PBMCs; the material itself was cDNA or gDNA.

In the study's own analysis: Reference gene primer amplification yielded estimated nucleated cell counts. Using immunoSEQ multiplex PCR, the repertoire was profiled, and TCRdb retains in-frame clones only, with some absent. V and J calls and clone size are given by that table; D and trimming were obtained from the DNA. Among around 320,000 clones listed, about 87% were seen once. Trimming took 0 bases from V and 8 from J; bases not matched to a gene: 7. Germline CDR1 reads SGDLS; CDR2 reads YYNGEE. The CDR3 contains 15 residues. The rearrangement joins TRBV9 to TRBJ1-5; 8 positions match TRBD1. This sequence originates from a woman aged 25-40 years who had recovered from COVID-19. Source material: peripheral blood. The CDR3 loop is CASSVDRGSWEPQHF. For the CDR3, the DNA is TGTGCCAGCAGCGTAGACAGGGGGAGCTGGGAGCCCCAGCATTTT. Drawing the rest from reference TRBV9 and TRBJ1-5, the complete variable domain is DSGVTQTPKHLITATGQRVTLRCSPRSGDLSVYWYQQSLDQGLQFLIQYYNGEERAKGNILERFSAQQFPDLHSELNLSSLELGDSALYFCASSVDRGSWEPQHFGDGTRLSIL.